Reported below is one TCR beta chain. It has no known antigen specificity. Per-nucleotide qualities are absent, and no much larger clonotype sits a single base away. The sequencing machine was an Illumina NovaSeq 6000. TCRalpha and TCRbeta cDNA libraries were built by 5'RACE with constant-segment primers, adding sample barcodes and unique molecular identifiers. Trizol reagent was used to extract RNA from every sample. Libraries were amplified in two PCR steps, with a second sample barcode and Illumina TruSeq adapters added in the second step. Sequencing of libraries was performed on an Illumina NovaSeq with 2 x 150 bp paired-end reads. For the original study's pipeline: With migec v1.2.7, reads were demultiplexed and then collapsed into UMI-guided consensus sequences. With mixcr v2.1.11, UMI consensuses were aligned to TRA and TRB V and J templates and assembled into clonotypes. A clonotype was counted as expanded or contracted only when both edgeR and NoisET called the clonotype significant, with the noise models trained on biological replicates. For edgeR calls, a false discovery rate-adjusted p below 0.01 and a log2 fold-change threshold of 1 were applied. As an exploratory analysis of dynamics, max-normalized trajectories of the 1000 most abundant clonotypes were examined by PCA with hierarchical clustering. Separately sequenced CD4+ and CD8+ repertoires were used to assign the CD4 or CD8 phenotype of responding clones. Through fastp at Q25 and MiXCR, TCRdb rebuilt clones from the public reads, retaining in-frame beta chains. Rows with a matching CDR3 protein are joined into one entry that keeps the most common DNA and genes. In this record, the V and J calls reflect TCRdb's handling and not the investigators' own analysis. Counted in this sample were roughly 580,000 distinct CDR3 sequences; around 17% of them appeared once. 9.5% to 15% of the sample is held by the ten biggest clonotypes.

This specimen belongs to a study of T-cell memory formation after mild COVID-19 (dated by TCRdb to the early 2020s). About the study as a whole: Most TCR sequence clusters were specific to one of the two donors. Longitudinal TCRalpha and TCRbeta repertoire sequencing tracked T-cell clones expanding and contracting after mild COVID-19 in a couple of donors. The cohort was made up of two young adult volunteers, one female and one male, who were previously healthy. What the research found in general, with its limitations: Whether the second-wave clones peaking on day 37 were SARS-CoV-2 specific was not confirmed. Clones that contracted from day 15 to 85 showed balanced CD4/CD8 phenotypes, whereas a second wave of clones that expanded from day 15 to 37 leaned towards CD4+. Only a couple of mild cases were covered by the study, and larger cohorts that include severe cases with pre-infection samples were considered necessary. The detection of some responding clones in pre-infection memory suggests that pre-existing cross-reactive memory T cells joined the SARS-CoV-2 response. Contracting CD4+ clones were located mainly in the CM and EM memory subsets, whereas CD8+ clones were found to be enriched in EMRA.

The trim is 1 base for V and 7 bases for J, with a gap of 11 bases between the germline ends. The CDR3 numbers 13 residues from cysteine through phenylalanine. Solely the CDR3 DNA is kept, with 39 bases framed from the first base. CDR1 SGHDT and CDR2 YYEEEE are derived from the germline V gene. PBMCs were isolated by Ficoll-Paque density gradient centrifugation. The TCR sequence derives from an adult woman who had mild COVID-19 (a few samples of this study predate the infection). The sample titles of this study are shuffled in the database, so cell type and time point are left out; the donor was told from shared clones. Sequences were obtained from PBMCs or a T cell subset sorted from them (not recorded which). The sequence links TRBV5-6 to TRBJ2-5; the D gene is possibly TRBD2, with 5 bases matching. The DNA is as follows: TGTGCCAGCAGCTTGTCCCCTCGGGGGACCCAGTACTTC. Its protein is CASSLSPRGTQYF.